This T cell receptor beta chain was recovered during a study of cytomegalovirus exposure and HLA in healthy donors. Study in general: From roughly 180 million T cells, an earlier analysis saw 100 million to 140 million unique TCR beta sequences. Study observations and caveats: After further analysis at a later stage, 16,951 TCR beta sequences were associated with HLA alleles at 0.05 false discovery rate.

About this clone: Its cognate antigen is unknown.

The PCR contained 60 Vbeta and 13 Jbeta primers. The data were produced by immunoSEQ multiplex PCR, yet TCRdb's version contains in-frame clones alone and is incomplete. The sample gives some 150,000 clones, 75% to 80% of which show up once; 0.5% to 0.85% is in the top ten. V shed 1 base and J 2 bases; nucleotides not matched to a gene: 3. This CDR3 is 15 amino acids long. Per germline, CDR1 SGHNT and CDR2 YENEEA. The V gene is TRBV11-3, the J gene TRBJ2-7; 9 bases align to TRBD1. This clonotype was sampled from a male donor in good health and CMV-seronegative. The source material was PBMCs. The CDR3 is CASSLAGTGTYEQYF. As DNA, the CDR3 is TGTGCCAGCAGCTTAGCCGGGACAGGGACCTACGAGCAGTACTTC. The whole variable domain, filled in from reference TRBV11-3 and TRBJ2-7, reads EAGVVQSPRYKIIEKKQPVAFWCNPISGHNTLYWYLQNLGQGPELLIRYENEEAVDDSQLPKDRFSAERLKGVDSTLKIQPAELGDSAVYLCASSLAGTGTYEQYFGPGTRLTVT.